This T cell receptor (beta chain) appears in the sequencing data of a study of cytomegalovirus exposure and HLA in healthy donors. Background on the study: There were 65 million to 85 million unique TCRs (from HLA-typed donors) in an early data release. Study outcomes and limitations: Follow-up analysis found HLA locus-dependent TCR association rates, highest for DRB1 and lowest for HLA-C. Most TCR sequences were seen very rarely across donors, but some public TCRs occurred in many.

PCR was performed using 60 Vbeta and 13 Jbeta primers. This table comes from immunoSEQ multiplex PCR, and its TCRdb copy is limited to in-frame clones, with some not included. The repertoire holds 150,000 to 200,000 clones, with about four fifths as singletons. With 7 bases removed from V and 1 base from J, the gap between germline ends came to 13 bases. Germline lookup yields CDR1 SQVTM and CDR2 ANQGSEA. CDR3 length: 14 amino acids. About this clone: Its antigen is not known.

The chain recombines TRBV29-1 with TRBJ1-4; the D is unclear. This TCR was sampled from a woman between 45 and 60 years old in good health and CMV-seronegative. Sequencing was performed on PBMCs. The chain's CDR3 is CSGGVARTNEKLFF. The DNA for the CDR3 is TGCAGCGGGGGAGTGGCACGAACTAATGAAAAACTGTTTTTT. The whole variable domain, remainder taken from reference TRBV29-1 and TRBJ1-4, is SAVISQKPSRDICQRGTSLTIQCQVDSQVTMMFWYRQQPGQSLTLIATANQGSEATYESGFVIDKFPISRPNLTFSTLTVSNMSPEDSSIYLCSGGVARTNEKLFFGSGTQLSVL.